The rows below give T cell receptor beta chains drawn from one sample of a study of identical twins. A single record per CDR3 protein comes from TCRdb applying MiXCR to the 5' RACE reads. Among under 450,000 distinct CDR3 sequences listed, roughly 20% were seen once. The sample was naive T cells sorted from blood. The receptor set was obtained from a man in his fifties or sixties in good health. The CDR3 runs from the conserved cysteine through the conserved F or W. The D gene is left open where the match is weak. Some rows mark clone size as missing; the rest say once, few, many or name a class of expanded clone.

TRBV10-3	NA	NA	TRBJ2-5	TGTGCCATCAGTGAACCCAGGTCGTACCAAGAGACCCAGTACTTC	CAISEPRSYQETQYF
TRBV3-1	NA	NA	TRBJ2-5	TGTGCCAGCAGCCAAGTACACCAGAGCCAAGAGACCCAGTACTTC	CASSQVHQSQETQYF
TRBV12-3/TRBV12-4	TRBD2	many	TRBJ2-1	TGTGCCAGCAGGGAAAGCGGGGGGGACTACAATGAGCAGTTCTTC	CASRESGGDYNEQFF
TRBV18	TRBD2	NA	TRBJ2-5	TGTGCCAGCTCACGTAGCGGGAGCGGAGAGACCCAGTACTTC	CASSRSGSGETQYF
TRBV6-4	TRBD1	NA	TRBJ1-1	TGTGCCAGCAGACAACAAGACAGGGGAGGCACTGAAGCTTTCTTT	CASRQQDRGGTEAFF
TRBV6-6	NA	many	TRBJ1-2	TGTGCCAGCAGTCTGGACGGGTTATATGGCTACACCTTC	CASSLDGLYGYTF
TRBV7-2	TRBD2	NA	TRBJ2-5	TGTGCCAGCAGCCCCCCCCTAGCGGGCCAAGAGACCCAGTACTTC	CASSPPLAGQETQYF
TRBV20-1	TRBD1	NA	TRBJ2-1	TGCAGTGCTAGGGCGACAGGGTTCTCCTACAATGAGCAGTTCTTC	CSARATGFSYNEQFF
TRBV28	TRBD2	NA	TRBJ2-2	TGTGCCAGCAGTTTAAGCCTAGCGGGAGGAACCGGGGAGCTGTTTTTT	CASSLSLAGGTGELFF
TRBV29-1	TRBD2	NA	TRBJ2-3	TGCAGCGTTGAAGGGGGAGCGGGATGGCGAGATACGCAGTATTTT	CSVEGGAGWRDTQYF
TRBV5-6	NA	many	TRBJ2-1	TGTGCCAGCAGCTTGGCCTCAGCGTTTAGCTCCTACAATGAGCAGTTCTTC	CASSLASAFSSYNEQFF
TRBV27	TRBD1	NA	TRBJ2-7	TGTGCCAGCAGTCGACTGGGACAGCGTAGCACCTACGAGCAGTACTTC	CASSRLGQRSTYEQYF
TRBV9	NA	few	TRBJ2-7	TGTGCCAGCAGCGTATCCAGCGCACCCTACGAGCAGTACTTC	CASSVSSAPYEQYF
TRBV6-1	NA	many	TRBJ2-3	TGTGCCAGCAGCCCGCTTCTAGGAAGGTATACGCAGTATTTT	CASSPLLGRYTQYF
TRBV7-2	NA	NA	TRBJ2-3	TGTGCCGGCCGGGTCAGTAGCACAGATACGCAGTATTTT	CAGRVSSTDTQYF
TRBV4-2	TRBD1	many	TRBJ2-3	TGTGCCAGCAGCCAAACGCGACAGGGTCCCACAGATACGCAGTATTTT	CASSQTRQGPTDTQYF
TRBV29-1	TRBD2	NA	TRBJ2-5	TGCAGCGTGATGACCGGGGGGACCCAAGAGACCCAGTACTTC	CSVMTGGTQETQYF
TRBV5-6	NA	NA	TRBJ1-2	TGTGCCAGCAGAAGACCCTGGAGCTATGGCTACACCTTC	CASRRPWSYGYTF
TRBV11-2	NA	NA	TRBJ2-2	TGTGCCAGCAGCCCCCCGCACGGAGTGTCGAACACCGGGGAGCTGTTTTTT	CASSPPHGVSNTGELFF
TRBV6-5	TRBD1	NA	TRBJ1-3	TGTGCCAGCAGTTACTCGATGACAGGGTTTGGAAACACCATATATTTT	CASSYSMTGFGNTIYF
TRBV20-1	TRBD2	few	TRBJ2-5	TGCAGTGCTAGAGATCTTCTAGCGGGGGCTGCTGGGACCCAGTACTTC	CSARDLLAGAAGTQYF
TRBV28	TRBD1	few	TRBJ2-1	TGTGCCAGCAGTTTATCTCGTGGGACAGGGTATATCGATGAGCAGTTCTTC	CASSLSRGTGYIDEQFF
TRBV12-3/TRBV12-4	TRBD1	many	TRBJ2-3	TGTGCCAGCAGGGATCGGGGACAGGGAGTCACAGATACGCAGTATTTT	CASRDRGQGVTDTQYF
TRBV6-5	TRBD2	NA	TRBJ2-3	TGTGCCGCGGGGGAAGGGGCAGATACGCAGTATTTT	CAAGEGADTQYF
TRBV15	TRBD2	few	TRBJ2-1	TGTGCCACCAGCAGAACTAGCGGGGGAAACAATGAGCAGTTCTTC	CATSRTSGGNNEQFF
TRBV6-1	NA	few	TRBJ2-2	TGTGCCAGCAGTGGTAGACTAAATCCGGGCGGGGAGCTGTTTTTT	CASSGRLNPGGELFF
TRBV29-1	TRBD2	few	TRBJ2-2	TGCAGCGTGGGACTAGCGGGAGGATTAGCCGGGGAGCTGTTTTTT	CSVGLAGGLAGELFF
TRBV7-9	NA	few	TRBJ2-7	TGTGCCAGCAGCTCAGACCCGGCCTACGAGCAGTACTTC	CASSSDPAYEQYF
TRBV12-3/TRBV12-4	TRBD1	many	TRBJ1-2	TGTGCCAGCAGTACCGGGACAGGGAGCTACACCTTC	CASSTGTGSYTF
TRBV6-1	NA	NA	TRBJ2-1	TGTGCCAGCAGTGAAGAGGGGCATCCCTACAATGAGCAGTTCTTC	CASSEEGHPYNEQFF
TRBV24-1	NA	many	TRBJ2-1	TGTGCCACCAGTGATAGGGATGAGCAGTTCTTC	CATSDRDEQFF
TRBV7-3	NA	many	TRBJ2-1	TGTGCCAGCAGCTTAGGAAGCCAAGGGGAGCAGTTCTTC	CASSLGSQGEQFF
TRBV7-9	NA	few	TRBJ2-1	TGTGCCAGCAGCTCAGGACGCCTCCTTCTTAACAATGAGCAGTTCTTC	CASSSGRLLLNNEQFF
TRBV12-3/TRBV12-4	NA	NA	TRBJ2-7	TGTGCCAGCAGTTTATCTGGGCGGCCAAAAGGAGCCTACGAGCAGTACTTC	CASSLSGRPKGAYEQYF
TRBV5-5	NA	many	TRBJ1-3	TGTGCCAGCAGCTTGGATCGGGGAAACACCATATATTTT	CASSLDRGNTIYF
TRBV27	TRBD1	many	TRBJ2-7	TGTGCCAGCAGTTGGGACAGGGGAATAGGCGCGCAGTACTTC	CASSWDRGIGAQYF
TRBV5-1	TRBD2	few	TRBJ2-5	TGCGCCAGCAGCTTGGGACTAGCGGGAGGACCAGAGACCCAGTACTTC	CASSLGLAGGPETQYF
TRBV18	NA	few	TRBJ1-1	TGTGCCAGCTCACCACCCAAACTGGTGTACACTGAAGCTTTCTTT	CASSPPKLVYTEAFF
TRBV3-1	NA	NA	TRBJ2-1	TGTGCCAGCAGCCACTCCAGAGCGTCTGATGAGCAGTTCTTC	CASSHSRASDEQFF
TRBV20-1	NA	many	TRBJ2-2	TGCAGTGCAAGGACGGGCACATTTAACACCGGGGAGCTGTTTTTT	CSARTGTFNTGELFF
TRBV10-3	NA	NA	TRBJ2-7	TGTGCCATCAAAGGCACAGGGTCCTACGAGCAGTACTTC	CAIKGTGSYEQYF
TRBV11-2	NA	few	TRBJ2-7	TGTGCCAGCAGCCTTCTGCGGGTTGGGGACGAGCAGTACTTC	CASSLLRVGDEQYF
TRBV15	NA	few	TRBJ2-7	TGTGCCACCAGCAGAGAGACAGGGAGGTACGAGCAGTACTTC	CATSRETGRYEQYF
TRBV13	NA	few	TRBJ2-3	TGTGCCAGCAGCTCTTACGGACTCACAGATACGCAGTATTTT	CASSSYGLTDTQYF
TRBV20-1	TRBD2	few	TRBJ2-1	TGCAGTGCTAGAGATCTCTACGGGGGGACTAGCGGGAGCCTACCTCTATACAATGAGCAGTTCTTC	CSARDLYGGTSGSLPLYNEQFF
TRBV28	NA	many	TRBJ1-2	TGTGCCAGCAGTTTGGATCTCGGCAGGGACACCTTC	CASSLDLGRDTF
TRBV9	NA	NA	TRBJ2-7	TGTGCCAGCAGCGTAGTTTCGGGACCTTCCTACGAGCAGTACTTC	CASSVVSGPSYEQYF
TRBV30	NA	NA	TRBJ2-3	TGTGCCTGGAGTGTAGGGGACTCATCCACAGATACGCAGTATTTT	CAWSVGDSSTDTQYF
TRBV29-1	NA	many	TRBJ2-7	TGCAGCGTCCTGGGCCCAAGTGACGAGCAGTACTTC	CSVLGPSDEQYF
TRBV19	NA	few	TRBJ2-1	TGTGCCAGTAGTATATGGGTGGACAGAGACAATGAGCAGTTCTTC	CASSIWVDRDNEQFF
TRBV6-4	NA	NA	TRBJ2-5	TGTGCCAGCAGTGACCCTGAGCTCCGGGATAAAGAGACCCAGTACTTC	CASSDPELRDKETQYF
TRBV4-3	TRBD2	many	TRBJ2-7	TGCGCCAGCAGCCAACGGCCTAGCGGGAGCTACGAGCAGTACTTC	CASSQRPSGSYEQYF
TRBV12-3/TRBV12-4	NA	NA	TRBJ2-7	TGTGCCAGCAGTTCTGTGGCAACGTTACCGTCCTCCTACGAGCAGTACTTC	CASSSVATLPSSYEQYF
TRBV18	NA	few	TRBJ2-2	TGTGCCAGCTCACCACTAGTGTACACCGGGGAGCTGTTTTTT	CASSPLVYTGELFF
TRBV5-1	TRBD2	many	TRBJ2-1	TGCGCCAGCAGCTTGGGATTCGGCGGGGGGCTGGGCAATGAGCAGTTCTTC	CASSLGFGGGLGNEQFF